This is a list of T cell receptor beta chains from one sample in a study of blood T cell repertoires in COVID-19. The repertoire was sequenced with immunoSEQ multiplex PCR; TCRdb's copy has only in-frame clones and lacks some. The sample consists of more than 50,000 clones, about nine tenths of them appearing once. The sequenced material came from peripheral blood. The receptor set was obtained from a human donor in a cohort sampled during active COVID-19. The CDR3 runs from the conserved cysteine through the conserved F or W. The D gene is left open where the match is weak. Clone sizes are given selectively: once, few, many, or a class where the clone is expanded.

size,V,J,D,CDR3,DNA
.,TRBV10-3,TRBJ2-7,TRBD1,CAISMNTGAAEQYF,TGTGCCATCAGTATGAACACAGGGGCGGCCGAGCAGTACTTC
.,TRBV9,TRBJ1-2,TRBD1,CASSSDPTTGAYGYTF,TGTGCCAGCAGCTCAGACCCCACCACAGGGGCCTATGGCTACACCTTC
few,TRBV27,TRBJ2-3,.,CASSLSAMFTDTQYF,TGTGCCAGCAGTTTATCCGCGATGTTCACAGATACGCAGTATTTT
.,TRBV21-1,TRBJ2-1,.,CASSKIGTDGGEQFF,TGTGCCAGCAGCAAAATAGGGACCGACGGGGGTGAGCAGTTCTTC
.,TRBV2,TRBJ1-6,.,CASRFRGSNSPLHF,TGTGCCAGCAGGTTCAGGGGTAGTAATTCACCCCTCCACTTT
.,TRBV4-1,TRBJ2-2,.,CASSQALKRAGELFF,TGCGCCAGCAGCCAAGCGTTAAAGAGGGCCGGGGAGCTGTTTTTT
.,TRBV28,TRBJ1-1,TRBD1,CASQGTGSEAFF,TGTGCCAGTCAGGGGACAGGGTCTGAAGCTTTCTTT
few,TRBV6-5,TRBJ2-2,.,CASSSPGGANTGELFF,TGTGCCAGCAGTTCCCCAGGCGGGGCGAACACCGGGGAGCTGTTTTTT
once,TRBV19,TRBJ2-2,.,CASSVRSGNTGELFF,TGTGCCAGTAGTGTAAGATCAGGAAACACCGGGGAGCTGTTTTTT
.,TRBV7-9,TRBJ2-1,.,CASSSPQGSYYASHEQFF,TGTGCCAGCAGCTCCCCACAGGGTAGCTATTATGCGTCGCATGAGCAGTTCTTC
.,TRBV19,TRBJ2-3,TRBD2,CASSTTGTSGRAQYF,TGTGCCAGTAGCACAACCGGGACTAGCGGGAGGGCCCAGTATTTT
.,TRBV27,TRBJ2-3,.,CASSLRRGDTQYF,TGTGCCAGCAGTTTACGACGCGGCGATACGCAGTATTTT
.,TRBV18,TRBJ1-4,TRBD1,CASSPRDSFTNEKLFF,TGTGCCAGCTCACCACGGGACAGCTTCACTAATGAAAAACTGTTTTTT
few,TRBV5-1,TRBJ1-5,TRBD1,CASSLAGGDQPQHF,TGCGCCAGCAGCTTAGCAGGGGGCGATCAGCCCCAGCATTTT
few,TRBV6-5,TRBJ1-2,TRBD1,CASRLQGVGYTF,TGTGCCAGCAGGCTACAGGGGGTGGGCTACACCTTC
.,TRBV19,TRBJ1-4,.,CASSGTAWGELFF,TGTGCCAGTAGTGGAACCGCCTGGGGAGAACTGTTTTTT
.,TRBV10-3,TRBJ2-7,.,CAIRGPGDSYEQYF,TGTGCCATCAGGGGTCCGGGAGACTCCTACGAGCAGTACTTC
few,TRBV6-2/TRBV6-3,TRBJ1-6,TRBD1,CASSSGQGTRNSPLHF,TGTGCCAGCAGCTCGGGACAGGGGACCCGTAATTCACCCCTCCACTTT
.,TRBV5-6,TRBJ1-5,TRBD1,CASSLRQGDQPQHF,TGTGCCAGCAGTCTCAGACAGGGAGATCAGCCCCAGCATTTT
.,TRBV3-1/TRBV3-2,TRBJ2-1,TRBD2,CASSQYQGLAVNEQFF,TGTGCCAGCAGCCAATATCAGGGACTAGCGGTCAATGAGCAGTTCTTC
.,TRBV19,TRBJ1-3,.,CASKDSPFSGNTIYF,TGTGCCAGTAAGGACAGCCCGTTCTCTGGAAACACCATATATTTT
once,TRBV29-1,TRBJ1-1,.,CSVERGGTEAFF,TGCAGCGTTGAAAGGGGCGGAACTGAAGCTTTCTTT
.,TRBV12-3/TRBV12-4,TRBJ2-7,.,CASSFRTAPPHF,TGTGCCAGCAGTTTTCGGACAGCGCCTCCCCACTTC
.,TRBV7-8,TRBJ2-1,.,CASSLTTVSWFF,TGTGCCAGCAGCTTGACGACAGTCAGTTGGTTCTTC
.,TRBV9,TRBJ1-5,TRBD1,CASSAGQGRDQPQHF,TGTGCCAGCAGCGCGGGACAGGGCAGGGATCAGCCCCAGCATTTT
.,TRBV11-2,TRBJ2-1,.,CASSLDQRREGNEQFF,TGTGCCAGCAGCTTAGATCAGCGGCGGGAAGGCAATGAGCAGTTCTTC
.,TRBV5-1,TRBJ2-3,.,CASTGDTQYF,TGCGCCAGCACGGGAGATACGCAGTATTTT
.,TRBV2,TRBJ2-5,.,CASPGSRIEAQYF,TGTGCCAGCCCCGGGAGCAGGATAGAGGCCCAGTACTTC
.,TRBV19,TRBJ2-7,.,CASSIAAFGAYEQYF,TGTGCCAGTAGTATAGCCGCTTTCGGGGCCTACGAGCAGTACTTC
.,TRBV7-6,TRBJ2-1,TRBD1,CASSSQGETYNEQFF,TGTGCCAGCAGCTCTCAGGGGGAGACCTACAATGAGCAGTTCTTC
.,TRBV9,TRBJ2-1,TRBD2,CASSSPVSGKSSYNEQFF,TGTGCCAGCAGCTCGCCCGTGAGCGGGAAGAGCTCCTACAATGAGCAGTTCTTC
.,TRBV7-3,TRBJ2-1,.,CASSLSSSYNEQFF,TGTGCCAGCAGCTTATCTAGCTCCTACAATGAGCAGTTCTTC
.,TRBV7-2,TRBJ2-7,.,CASSLAKTGGYEQYF,TGTGCCAGCAGCTTAGCGAAGACCGGGGGCTACGAGCAGTACTTC
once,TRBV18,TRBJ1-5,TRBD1,CASSPGQGASNQPQHF,TGTGCCAGCTCACCGGGACAGGGGGCGAGCAATCAGCCCCAGCATTTT
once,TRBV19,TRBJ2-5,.,CASRDGQIQETQYF,TGTGCCAGTAGAGATGGACAGATCCAAGAGACCCAGTACTTC
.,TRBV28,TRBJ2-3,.,CASNQNGGSDTQYF,TGTGCCAGCAATCAGAACGGCGGGTCAGATACGCAGTATTTT
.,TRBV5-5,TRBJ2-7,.,CASSLFSDGSYEQYF,TGTGCCAGCAGCTTGTTTAGCGACGGCTCCTACGAGCAGTACTTC
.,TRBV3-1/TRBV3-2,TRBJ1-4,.,CASSQGGVYSPATNEKLFF,TGTGCCAGCAGCCAAGGGGGGGTCTACAGCCCGGCAACTAATGAAAAACTGTTTTTT
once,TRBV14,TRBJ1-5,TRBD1,CASSQGQGYSNQPQHF,TGTGCCAGCAGCCAAGGACAGGGATATAGCAATCAGCCCCAGCATTTT
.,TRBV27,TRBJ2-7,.,CASTQGGEQYF,TGTGCCAGCACCCAGGGGGGCGAGCAGTACTTC